One sample yielded the 23 T cell receptor beta chains listed below, sequenced in a study of blood T cell repertoires in COVID-19. Repertoires were generated with immunoSEQ multiplex PCR, while TCRdb's copy carries only in-frame clones and drops some. The data contain some 110,000 clones, around 86% of them singletons. The sequenced sample consisted of peripheral blood. These TCRs come from an elderly man with acute or convalescent COVID-19.

This clone has a handful of counts. This chain connects TRBV12-3 or TRBV12-4 to TRBJ1-6, with a weak D call TRBD1 (5 bases). V was cut by 6 bases and J by 8 bases, with 11 bases left in between. CDR3 length: 13 amino acids. In DNA, the CDR3 is TGTGCCAGCAGCACGACAGAGTATTCACCCCTCCACTTT. Encoded protein: CASSTTEYSPLHF.

The J gene is TRBJ1-5, the V gene TRBV27, with D perhaps matching TRBD1 (5 bases). V was cut by 7 bases and J by 9 bases, with 22 bases left in between. The CDR3 is 15 residues long. Germline V gene sequence: CDR1 MNHEY, CDR2 SMNVEV (reference sequence). The CDR3 DNA reads TGTGCCAGCACCCCGCAATGGGGCGTGGGGCCGCCCCAGCATTTT. This codes for CASTPQWGVGPPQHF.

This chain uses TRBV30 with TRBJ1-5, with D perhaps TRBD1 (6 bases). Germline V gives CDR1 GTSNPN, CDR2 SVGIG (reference sequence). V shed 2 bases and J shed 0 bases, with 11 bases lying between them. The CDR3 loop spans 15 amino acids. DNA for the CDR3: TGTGCCTGGAGTATCGGGACATATAGCAATCAGCCCCAGCATTTT. Residues: CAWSIGTYSNQPQHF.

This chain uses TRBV28 with TRBJ1-1; D gene unclear. The CDR3 sequence is 12 residues long. Trimming removed 3 bases at V and 0 bases at J, with 2 bases between. Germline CDR1 is MDHEN and CDR2 is SYDVKM. For the CDR3, the DNA is TGTGCCAGCAGTTTTATGAACACTGAAGCTTTCTTT. Its protein is CASSFMNTEAFF.

This rearrangement joins TRBV5-4 to TRBJ2-5, with D possibly TRBD2 on 5 matching bases. Trimming shortened V by 4 bases and J by 5 bases, and 18 bases separated the two germline ends. Germline CDR1 reads SGHNT; CDR2 reads YYREEE (reference sequence). The CDR3 loop spans 15 amino acids. Here the CDR3 reads CASSPSLATGETQYF. As DNA, the CDR3 is TGTGCCAGCAGCCCAAGTCTCGCGACGGGGGAGACCCAGTACTTC.

Concerning this clone itself: The sample contains more than one DNA sequence encoding this CDR3. The chain uses TRBV7-9 and TRBJ2-5, with D possibly TRBD2 on 6 matching bases. Looked up from germline, CDR1 is SEHNR and CDR2 is FQNEAQ (reference sequence). This CDR3 is built from 13 residues. Trimming removed 5 bases at V and 2 bases at J, with 9 bases between. The CDR3 DNA reads TGTGCCAGCAGCCCGGGGGTACAAGAGACCCAGTACTTC. Residues: CASSPGVQETQYF.

This chain connects TRBV5-5 to TRBJ1-2; TRBD1 might be the D (6 bases). The V end lost 4 bases, the J end lost 8 bases, and 18 bases lay between the germline ends. There are 14 residues in the CDR3. Germline V CDR1 and CDR2: SGHKS, YYEKEE (reference sequence). The CDR3 here is CASSHTTRGRGYTF. For the CDR3, the DNA is TGTGCCAGCAGCCACACCACCAGGGGCCGGGGCTACACCTTC.

V and J are TRBV6-5 and TRBJ1-2; tentative D call: TRBD1 (5 bases). This CDR3 region has 13 residues. Between the trimmed V and J ends, which lost 2 bases and 5 bases, there was a span of 9 bases. CDR1 is MNHEY, CDR2 SVGAGI, per germline. The CDR3 region has the DNA TGTGCCAGCAGTTACACGGCAGGGTATGGCTACACCTTC. Its translation is CASSYTAGYGYTF.

V is TRBV28 and J is TRBJ1-1; 9 bases agree with TRBD1. The germline V gene encodes CDR1 MDHEN and CDR2 SYDVKM. CDR3 size: 16 residues. Trimming cost V 6 bases and J 1 base; bases outside gene matches: 9. The CDR3 here is CASRAGTGRSNTEAFF. The CDR3 DNA sequence: TGTGCCAGCAGAGCCGGGACAGGGCGGTCGAACACTGAAGCTTTCTTT.

The chain uses TRBV18 and TRBJ2-1; 9 nucleotides line up with TRBD2. This CDR3 has 17 residues. The trim removed 3 bases at V and 2 bases at J, leaving 8 bases unmatched. Germline-derived CDR1 and CDR2 are KGHSH and LQKENI. The CDR3 DNA is TGTGCCAGCTCACCCCGGACTAGCGTCCAGACCTACAATGAGCAGTTCTTC. This encodes CASSPRTSVQTYNEQFF. Full variable domain (outside the CDR3, taken from reference TRBV18 and TRBJ2-1): NAGVMQNPRHLVRRRGQEARLRCSPMKGHSHVYWYRQLPEEGLKFMVYLQKENIIDESGMPKERFSAEFPKEGPSILRIQQVVRGDSAAYFCASSPRTSVQTYNEQFFGPGTRLTVL.

The sample holds one count of this clone. The rearrangement joins TRBV28 to TRBJ1-6, with TRBD1 matching 11 bases. V lost 3 bases to trimming and J lost 10 bases; unmatched junction nucleotides: 2. CDR1 MDHEN and CDR2 SYDVKM come from the germline V gene. The length of the CDR3 is 14 residues. Written as DNA, the CDR3 is TGTGCCAGCAGTTTGGACAGGGGGCACTCACCCCTCCACTTT. The encoded protein is CASSLDRGHSPLHF.

This clone was found once. The V and J genes are TRBV2 and TRBJ1-6; 9 positions agree with TRBD1. From germline, CDR1 is SNHLY and CDR2 FYNNEI. The CDR3 has 14 residues. V lost 6 bases to trimming and J lost 8 bases; unmatched junction nucleotides: 5. For the CDR3, the DNA is TGTGCCAGCAGACCGGGACAGGGAGATTCACCCCTCCACTTT. Translation gives CASRPGQGDSPLHF.

V gene TRBV4-3 combines with J gene TRBJ2-7; 8 bases agree with TRBD2. Trimming cost V 3 bases and J 6 bases; bases outside gene matches: 13. This CDR3 has 16 amino acids. Germline lookup yields CDR1 LGHNA and CDR2 YSLEER. CDR3 loop: CASSHLRTSFRGEQYF. The CDR3, as DNA: TGCGCCAGCAGCCATCTGAGGACTAGCTTCCGCGGCGAGCAGTACTTC.

This rearrangement joins TRBV5-4 to TRBJ2-2; D call uncertain. CDR3 length: 16 residues. Germline-derived CDR1 and CDR2 are SGHNT and YYREEE (reference sequence). Between the trimmed V and J ends, which lost 0 bases and 2 bases, there was a span of 11 bases. CDR3 loop: CASSLGPQDNTGELFF. In DNA, the CDR3 is TGTGCCAGCAGCTTGGGTCCCCAGGATAACACCGGGGAGCTGTTTTTT. The complete variable domain, with remaining parts taken from reference TRBV5-4 and TRBJ2-2, reads ETGVTQSPTHLIKTRGQQVTLRCSSQSGHNTVSWYQQALGQGPQFIFQYYREEENGRGNFPPRFSGLQFPNYSSELNVNALELDDSALYLCASSLGPQDNTGELFFGEGSRLTVL.

This clone has only a few counts. The rearrangement links TRBV2 to TRBJ1-5; no firm D call. CDR3 length: 14 amino acids. Germline V lookup: CDR1 SNHLY, CDR2 FYNNEI. V shed 1 base and J shed 0 bases, with 4 bases lying between them. The CDR3 reads CASSEGGSNQPQHF. In DNA form, the CDR3 reads TGTGCCAGCAGTGAAGGAGGTAGCAATCAGCCCCAGCATTTT.

The rearrangement links TRBV10-3 to TRBJ1-1; D is uncertain. The CDR3 runs to 13 residues. Trimming stripped 0 bases from V and 8 bases from J, with 10 bases between. Germline lookup yields CDR1 ENHRY and CDR2 SYGVKD. CDR3: CAISESIEKEAFF. CDR3 nucleotides: TGTGCCATCAGTGAGTCGATAGAGAAAGAAGCTTTCTTT.

This chain uses TRBV28 with TRBJ2-3; 7 bases match TRBD2. Trimming removed 2 bases from V and 0 bases from J; junction bases left unmatched: 5. The CDR3 consists of 16 residues. Germline V CDR1 and CDR2: MDHEN, SYDVKM. The CDR3 DNA is TGTGCCAGCAGTTTACGGCTAGCGGAGAGCACAGATACGCAGTATTTT. It translates to CASSLRLAESTDTQYF. Complete variable domain (other parts from reference TRBV28 and TRBJ2-3): DVKVTQSSRYLVKRTGEKVFLECVQDMDHENMFWYRQDPGLGLRLIYFSYDVKMKEKGDIPEGYSVSREKKERFSLILESASTNQTSMYLCASSLRLAESTDTQYFGPGTRLTVL.

The genes are TRBV18 and TRBJ1-4, with unresolved D. Germline CDR1 is KGHSH and CDR2 is LQKENI. V lost 4 bases and J lost 4, with 10 bases in between. This CDR3 has 14 residues. CDR3 region: CASSLNRRNEKLFF. In nucleotides, the CDR3 is TGTGCCAGCTCACTTAACAGACGTAATGAAAAACTGTTTTTT.

V is TRBV7-8 and J is TRBJ2-7; 9 bases align to TRBD1. The V gene's germline CDR1 is SGHVS and CDR2 FQNEAQ. V lost 1 base and J lost 4; bases outside the gene matches: 5. The CDR3 totals 15 residues. CDR3 nucleotide sequence: TGTGCCAGCAGCTTAGGTATGGGACAGGGATACGAGCAGTACTTC. This translates into CASSLGMGQGYEQYF.

CDR3 region: CASSSPGSDTQYF. In DNA, the CDR3 is TGTGCCAGCAGCTCCCCCGGGTCAGATACGCAGTATTTT. The chain carries TRBV11-3 and TRBJ2-3; D call uncertain. This CDR3 has 13 amino acids. Germline CDR1 is SGHNT and CDR2 is YENEEA. The V end lost 4 bases, the J end lost 4 bases, and 9 bases lay between the germline ends. Full variable domain (remainder filled in from reference TRBV11-3 and TRBJ2-3): EAGVVQSPRYKIIEKKQPVAFWCNPISGHNTLYWYLQNLGQGPELLIRYENEEAVDDSQLPKDRFSAERLKGVDSTLKIQPAELGDSAVYLCASSSPGSDTQYFGPGTRLTVL.

The genes are TRBV7-9 and TRBJ2-7, with 13 bases that match TRBD2. The germline CDR1 and CDR2 sequences are SEHNR and FQNEAQ (reference sequence). The CDR3 is made up of 18 amino acids. With V trimmed by 4 bases and J by 2 bases, 11 bases remained unmatched. In DNA, the CDR3 is TGTGCCAGCAGCTATGGGACTAGCGGGACCGGAATCCCCTACGAGCAGTACTTC. This sequence encodes CASSYGTSGTGIPYEQYF.

The gene calls are TRBV24-1 and TRBJ2-1, with 9 bases lining up with TRBD2. This CDR3 has 14 residues. Germline CDR1 is KGHDR and CDR2 is SFDVKD. The V and J ends lost 7 bases and 1 base, in that order; junction bases with no gene match: 1. The CDR3 loop is CATSLAGSYNEQFF. Here the CDR3 DNA reads TGTGCCACCAGCCTAGCGGGGTCCTACAATGAGCAGTTCTTC.

This chain uses TRBV2 with TRBJ2-7; tentatively, D is TRBD2 (6 bases). V was pared by 6 bases and J by 1 base, with 13 bases between. The CDR3 length is 14 residues. Germline V CDR1 and CDR2: SNHLY, FYNNEI. The CDR3 is CASRGGVGSYEQYF. In DNA form, the CDR3 reads TGTGCCAGCAGGGGGGGTGTAGGGTCCTACGAGCAGTACTTC.